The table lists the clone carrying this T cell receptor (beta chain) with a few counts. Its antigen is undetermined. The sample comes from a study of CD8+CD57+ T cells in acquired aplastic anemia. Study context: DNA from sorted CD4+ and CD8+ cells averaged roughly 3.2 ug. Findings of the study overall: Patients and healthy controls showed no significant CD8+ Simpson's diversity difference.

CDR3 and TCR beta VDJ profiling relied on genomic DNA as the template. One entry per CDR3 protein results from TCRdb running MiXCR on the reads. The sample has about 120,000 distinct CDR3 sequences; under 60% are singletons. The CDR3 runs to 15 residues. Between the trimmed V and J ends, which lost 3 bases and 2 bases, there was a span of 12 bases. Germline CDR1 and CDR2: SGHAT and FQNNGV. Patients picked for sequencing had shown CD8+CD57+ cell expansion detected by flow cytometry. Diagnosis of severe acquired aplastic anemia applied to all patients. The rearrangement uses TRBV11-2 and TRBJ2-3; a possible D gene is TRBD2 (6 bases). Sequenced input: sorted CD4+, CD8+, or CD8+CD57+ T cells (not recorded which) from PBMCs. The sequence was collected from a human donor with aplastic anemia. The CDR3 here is CASSLFRGITDTQYF. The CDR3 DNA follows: TGTGCCAGCAGCTTGTTCCGCGGGATCACAGATACGCAGTATTTT.